Below are 20 T cell receptor beta chains sequenced from a single sample in a study of Ad26.COV2.S vaccination and SARS-CoV-2 variants. Treatment meaning: around 19 received Ad26.COV2.S at low or high dose, single or two shots; 5 received placebo; per-sample allocation not given. Each sample was drawn 63 days after the first injection (of vaccine or placebo). Sequenced by immunoSEQ multiplex PCR; TCRdb stores in-frame clones only, minus some. The data show some 460,000 clones, with roughly nine tenths seen just once and 1.7% held by the top ten. This specimen consisted of peripheral blood, obtained in a trial of Ad26.COV2.S vaccine versus placebo. These receptor sequences come from a person between 18 and 59 years old who received the Ad26.COV2.S COVID-19 vaccine or a placebo.

This clone turned up a few times. The J gene is TRBJ1-5, the V gene TRBV2; 8 bases are shared with TRBD1. Trimming took 6 bases from V and 0 from J; bases not matched to a gene: 4. CDR1 is SNHLY, CDR2 FYNNEI, per germline. This CDR3 has 15 residues. CDR3 residues: CASRGTGDSNQPQHF. The CDR3 region has the DNA TGTGCCAGCAGGGGGACAGGAGATAGCAATCAGCCCCAGCATTTT. Drawing the rest from reference TRBV2 and TRBJ1-5, the complete variable domain is EPEVTQTPSHQVTQMGQEVILRCVPISNHLYFYWYRQILGQKVEFLVSFYNNEISEKSEIFDDQFSVERPDGSNFTLKIRSTKLEDSAMYFCASRGTGDSNQPQHFGDGTRLSIL.

The chain recombines TRBV7-2 with TRBJ1-4, with D perhaps TRBD1 (6 bases). With 3 bases removed from V and 10 bases from J, the gap between germline ends came to 18 bases. This CDR3 spans 15 amino acids. The germline V gene encodes CDR1 SGHTA and CDR2 FQGNSA. The chain's CDR3 is CASSLYGGREGKLFF. The CDR3 region has the DNA TGTGCCAGCAGCTTGTATGGGGGGCGAGAGGGAAAACTGTTTTTT.

The table lists this clone with a count of one. The genes are TRBV7-8 and TRBJ1-1; 10 bases are a match to TRBD1. This CDR3 is built from 15 residues. J lost 1 base, V lost 1 base, and 0 bases had no gene match. Germline V CDR1 and CDR2: SGHVS, FQNEAQ. DNA of the CDR3: TGTGCCAGCAGCTTAGGGGACAGGGGGAACACTGAAGCTTTCTTT. This codes for CASSLGDRGNTEAFF.

The rearrangement links TRBV6-5 to TRBJ1-2; 7 bases are a match to TRBD1. V shed 2 bases, J shed 4 bases, and the junction held 10 bases outside the gene matches. CDR1 and CDR2 (germline): MNHEY, SVGAGI. CDR3 length: 16 residues. The DNA for the CDR3 is TGTGCCAGCAGTTACGATTTCTACAGGGGAGGCTATGGCTACACCTTC. Encoded protein: CASSYDFYRGGYGYTF.

The J gene is TRBJ2-2, the V gene TRBV25-1; TRBD2 is a possible D gene (6 bases). The CDR3 is 16 residues long. V was cut by 1 base and J by 4 bases, with 13 bases left in between. Germline assignment: CDR1 MGHDK and CDR2 SYGVNS. This CDR3 is CASSEFPGAATGELFF. CDR3 nucleotide sequence: TGTGCCAGCAGTGAATTCCCGGGAGCCGCCACCGGGGAGCTGTTTTTT.

The chain combines TRBV13 with TRBJ2-7; tentative D call: TRBD2 (5 bases). Trimming stripped 2 bases from V and 3 bases from J, with 17 bases between. This CDR3 has 16 residues. Germline V lookup: CDR1 PRHDT, CDR2 FYEKMQ (reference sequence). Here the CDR3 reads CASSLSTGTINYEQYF. The CDR3 DNA sequence: TGTGCCAGCAGCTTATCCACGGGAACTATCAACTACGAGCAGTACTTC.

The rearrangement uses TRBV9 and TRBJ2-1; a weak D match, TRBD1 (5 bases). Germline V gene data show CDR1 as SGDLS and CDR2 as YYNGEE. The V end lost 0 bases, the J end lost 3 bases, and 10 bases lay between the germline ends. The CDR3 length is 15 residues. In DNA, the CDR3 is TGTGCCAGCAGCGTAGGGCAGGGTGACTACAATGAGCAGTTCTTC. This gives the protein CASSVGQGDYNEQFF. The complete variable domain, with remaining parts taken from reference TRBV9 and TRBJ2-1, reads DSGVTQTPKHLITATGQRVTLRCSPRSGDLSVYWYQQSLDQGLQFLIQYYNGEERAKGNILERFSAQQFPDLHSELNLSSLELGDSALYFCASSVGQGDYNEQFFGPGTRLTVL.

The V call is TRBV28, the J call TRBJ2-1, with D possibly being TRBD2 (5 bases). V lost 3 bases and J lost 2, with 14 bases in between. The CDR3 runs 16 residues. Germline V gene lookup returns CDR1 MDHEN and CDR2 SYDVKM. As DNA, the CDR3 is TGTGCCAGCAGTTTCGGGATGGGGTCTGCCTACAATGAGCAGTTCTTC. Translation gives CASSFGMGSAYNEQFF. Based on the CDR3 plus reference TRBV28 and TRBJ2-1, the full variable domain is DVKVTQSSRYLVKRTGEKVFLECVQDMDHENMFWYRQDPGLGLRLIYFSYDVKMKEKGDIPEGYSVSREKKERFSLILESASTNQTSMYLCASSFGMGSAYNEQFFGPGTRLTVL.

The chain couples TRBV28 to TRBJ1-2; a weak D match, TRBD1 (5 bases). This CDR3 has 12 residues. Per the germline V gene, CDR1 is MDHEN and CDR2 is SYDVKM. V was shortened by 7 bases and J by 8 bases, with 14 bases between the two germline ends. The chain's CDR3 is CASMGRGRGYTF. DNA of the CDR3: TGTGCCAGCATGGGTCGGGGGAGAGGCTACACCTTC.

The chain links TRBV2 to TRBJ2-7, with a possible D match to TRBD1 (6 bases). V lost 3 bases and J 12 bases, leaving 18 bases between the germline ends. The CDR3 consists of 13 residues. Per germline, CDR1 SNHLY and CDR2 FYNNEI. Written as DNA, the CDR3 is TGTGCCAGCAGTGAGGGGGCTGCTCAGAGCAGGTACTTC. Protein sequence: CASSEGAAQSRYF.

The chain employs TRBV2 and TRBJ1-6; weak D call: TRBD1 (5 bases). From germline, CDR1 is SNHLY and CDR2 FYNNEI. This CDR3 has 15 amino acids. Trimming took 5 bases from V and 8 from J, leaving 16 bases between them. The CDR3 nucleotides are TGTGCCAGCAGTTTCTCAGGGTCCTTGGATTCACCCCTCCACTTT. Its protein is CASSFSGSLDSPLHF.

Points on this clone: This same CDR3 is encoded by further DNA sequences in the sample. The genes are TRBV7-9 and TRBJ2-7; D is unresolved. Trimming stripped 5 bases from V and 6 bases from J, with 8 bases between. CDR1 is SEHNR, CDR2 FQNEAQ, per germline (reference sequence). This CDR3 is built from 11 residues. The CDR3 sequence: CASSPGGEQYF. The DNA of the CDR3 is TGTGCCAGCAGCCCGGGTGGCGAGCAGTACTTC.

This chain uses TRBV6-5 with TRBJ1-6; D gene unclear. The CDR3 is 15 residues long. V lost 0 bases, J lost 6 bases, and 9 bases lay in between. Germline V gene sequence: CDR1 MNHEY, CDR2 SVGAGI. In DNA form, the CDR3 reads TGTGCCAGCAGTTACTCAAAGACCTCTAATTCACCCCTCCACTTT. Protein product: CASSYSKTSNSPLHF.

The chain carries TRBV4-2 and TRBJ1-3; tentatively, D is TRBD1 (6 bases). The CDR3 contains 17 residues. Germline assignment: CDR1 LGHNA and CDR2 YNFKEQ. The V and J ends lost 0 bases and 0 bases respectively, with 12 bases between them. The CDR3 DNA reads TGTGCCAGCAGCCAAGAAATGAGGGGGGGCTCTGGAAACACCATATATTTT. Encoded protein: CASSQEMRGGSGNTIYF.

The rearrangement links TRBV7-2 to TRBJ1-1; no firm D call. This CDR3 has 12 amino acids. Trimming removed 6 bases at V and 4 bases at J, with 9 bases between. Germline lookup yields CDR1 SGHTA and CDR2 FQGNSA. The CDR3 nucleotides are TGTGCCAGCAGACTATCGGGCACTGAAGCTTTCTTT. It encodes CASRLSGTEAFF.

The V call is TRBV9, the J call TRBJ1-2; TRBD1 aligns across 8 bases. The CDR3 loop spans 14 amino acids. V shed 0 bases and J 5 bases; nucleotides not matched to a gene: 3. Germline V gene lookup returns CDR1 SGDLS and CDR2 YYNGEE. CDR3 in amino acids: CASSVAGGAYGYTF. DNA of the CDR3: TGTGCCAGCAGCGTAGCAGGGGGCGCATATGGCTACACCTTC.

The rearrangement joins TRBV6-1 to TRBJ1-1; D is possibly TRBD1 (5 bases). V gave up 4 bases and J gave up 1 base, with 19 bases separating them. This CDR3 is built from 17 residues. In germline, CDR1 is MNHNS, CDR2 SASEGT. The DNA for the CDR3 is TGTGCCAGCAGTGGTTATCGGGACTTATACTGGAACACTGAAGCTTTCTTT. Translated: CASSGYRDLYWNTEAFF.

The DNA of the CDR3 is TGTGCCAGCAGCTTAGCGCAGGAGCAGTACTTC. Translation gives CASSLAQEQYF. V gene TRBV7-8 combines with J gene TRBJ2-7; the D is unclear. V was cut by 0 bases and J by 7 bases, with 4 bases left in between. The CDR3 covers 11 residues. Germline loops: CDR1 SGHVS, CDR2 FQNEAQ.

The chain joins TRBV2 to TRBJ2-7; D is uncertain. The germline V gene encodes CDR1 SNHLY and CDR2 FYNNEI. CDR3 length: 14 amino acids. The V gene lost 0 bases and the J gene lost 7 bases, with 13 bases spanning the gap. The CDR3 DNA reads as TGTGCCAGCAGTGAAGCGCTTCGCTCGCGTGAGCAGTACTTC. Protein: CASSEALRSREQYF.

The CDR3 DNA sequence: TGTGCCACCGGGGGAAGGGGGCTCTTAGAGACCCAGTACTTC. It specifies CATGGRGLLETQYF. This sequence joins TRBV15 and TRBJ2-5; the match to TRBD1 covers 7 bases. Germline values: CDR1 LNHNV, CDR2 YYDKDF (reference sequence). CDR3 size: 14 residues. V shed 8 bases, J shed 4 bases, and the junction held 10 bases outside the gene matches.